The 15 T cell receptor beta chains reported below all come from one sample, sequenced in a study of blood T cell repertoires in COVID-19. Generated by immunoSEQ multiplex PCR, the TCRdb table keeps only in-frame clones and is missing some. The sample includes about 170,000 clones, around four fifths of them seen just once. Sequencing was carried out using PBMCs or T cells enriched from blood (not recorded which). The receptors originated from a woman aged 50 to 60 in a cohort exposed to, infected with or recovered from COVID-19 (not recorded which).

V gene TRBV27 combines with J gene TRBJ2-7; TRBD1 matches at 8 bases. CDR1 and CDR2 (germline): MNHEY, SMNVEV (reference sequence). There are 14 residues in the CDR3. Trimming at V came to 5 bases and at J to 0 bases, leaving 3 bases not matched to a gene. The CDR3 spells CASSRTGISYEQYF. The CDR3 nucleotides read TGTGCCAGCAGTAGGACAGGGATCTCCTACGAGCAGTACTTC.

The V gene is TRBV30, the J gene TRBJ1-6; 9 positions agree with TRBD1. Losses at the gene ends were 2 bases for V and 4 bases for J; bases not matched to a gene: 12. The CDR3 is made up of 18 amino acids. CDR1 and CDR2 from the germline V gene are GTSNPN and SVGIG (reference sequence). The chain's CDR3 is CAWSPDRGARGYNSPLHF. The CDR3 bases are TGTGCCTGGAGTCCGGACAGGGGCGCTAGGGGATATAATTCACCCCTCCACTTT.

This sequence joins TRBV7-2 and TRBJ2-5, with TRBD2 identical over 8 bases. Trimming took 2 bases from V and 4 from J; bases not matched to a gene: 3. The CDR3 is 14 amino acids. Germline V gene sequence: CDR1 SGHTA, CDR2 FQGNSA. The CDR3 nucleotides are TGTGCCAGCAGCTTAAGCGGGAGTGGAGAGACCCAGTACTTC. This translates into CASSLSGSGETQYF. The full variable domain, with the rest looked up from reference TRBV7-2 and TRBJ2-5, is GAGVSQSPSNKVTEKGKDVELRCDPISGHTALYWYRQSLGQGLEFLIYFQGNSAPDKSGLPSDRFSAERTGGSVSTLTIQRTQQEDSAVYLCASSLSGSGETQYFGPGTRLLVL.

In this sample, this clone turned up a few times. The chain links TRBV9 to TRBJ1-3; D gene unclear. V was cut by 7 bases and J by 3 bases, with 14 bases left in between. The CDR3 totals 14 residues. Germline CDR1 SGDLS, CDR2 YYNGEE. CDR3 sequence: CASGAGVGGNTIYF. The CDR3 nucleotides read TGTGCCAGCGGAGCCGGGGTTGGTGGAAACACCATATATTTT. The full variable domain, completed using reference TRBV9 and TRBJ1-3, is DSGVTQTPKHLITATGQRVTLRCSPRSGDLSVYWYQQSLDQGLQFLIQYYNGEERAKGNILERFSAQQFPDLHSELNLSSLELGDSALYFCASGAGVGGNTIYFGEGSWLTVV.

In its sample, this clone was seen once. V is TRBV2 and J is TRBJ2-1; 9 bases map to TRBD1. This CDR3 is built from 16 residues. V was pared by 4 bases and J by 7 bases, with 11 bases of the junction left unmatched. Germline loops: CDR1 SNHLY, CDR2 FYNNEI. CDR3 in amino acids: CASSAQDPGTGNEQFF. CDR3 sequence (DNA): TGTGCCAGCAGTGCCCAAGATCCCGGGACAGGGAATGAGCAGTTCTTC.

The J gene is TRBJ2-5, the V gene TRBV12-5, with TRBD1 matching 7 bases. The CDR3 has 14 residues. The V gene's germline CDR1 is LGHNT and CDR2 FRNRAP. The trim removed 7 bases at V and 2 bases at J, leaving 7 bases unmatched. Written as DNA, the CDR3 is TGTGCTAGTGCTCCGGGACAGAAGCAAGAGACCCAGTACTTC. It encodes CASAPGQKQETQYF.

The chain has TRBV29-1 and TRBJ1-1, with D possibly TRBD1 on 6 matching bases. The CDR3 has 13 residues. The germline V and J ends were trimmed by 5 bases and 5 bases, with 15 bases remaining between them. From germline, CDR1 is SQVTM and CDR2 ANQGSEA. The CDR3 loop is CSVLRGGFTEAFF. The CDR3 DNA is TGCAGCGTTCTTAGAGGGGGTTTTACTGAAGCTTTCTTT.

The chain uses TRBV7-2 and TRBJ1-2, with 7 bases identical to TRBD1. CDR1 and CDR2 (germline): SGHTA, FQGNSA. Trimming cost V 5 bases and J 4 bases; bases outside gene matches: 7. This CDR3 has 14 amino acids. CDR3 protein: CASSPGRGVYGYTF. In DNA, the CDR3 is TGTGCCAGCAGCCCGGGCAGGGGGGTCTATGGCTACACCTTC.

The genes are TRBV7-9 and TRBJ1-4, with D hard to call. Germline assignment: CDR1 SEHNR and CDR2 FQNEAQ (reference sequence). This CDR3 is built from 15 residues. The ends were cut back, 4 bases at V and 8 bases at J, with 17 bases in the middle. The CDR3 DNA reads TGTGCCAGCAGCTCCCTGGGCGGGGTTGGAGAAAAACTGTTTTTT. Translation: CASSSLGGVGEKLFF.

The rearrangement joins TRBV27 to TRBJ2-5; 7 bases line up with TRBD2. Germline V gene sequence: CDR1 MNHEY, CDR2 SMNVEV (reference sequence). V lost 1 base to trimming and J lost 5 bases; unmatched junction nucleotides: 16. This CDR3 is 18 amino acids long. The CDR3 is CASSLYPSGAQGWETQYF. In nucleotides, the CDR3 is TGTGCCAGCAGTTTATATCCTAGCGGAGCACAAGGATGGGAGACCCAGTACTTC.

The chain joins TRBV2 to TRBJ1-4, with a weak D call TRBD1 (6 bases). Trimming took 5 bases from V and 8 from J, leaving 12 bases between them. The CDR3 totals 13 residues. Per the germline V gene, CDR1 is SNHLY and CDR2 is FYNNEI. CDR3 coding DNA: TGTGCCAGCAGTTCAGGGGTCCGAGAAAAACTGTTTTTT. It encodes CASSSGVREKLFF.

The J gene is TRBJ2-1, the V gene TRBV19, with D perhaps TRBD1 (6 bases). The CDR3 extends over 14 amino acids. From germline, CDR1 is LNHDA and CDR2 SQIVND (reference sequence). V lost 4 bases and J lost 4, with 11 bases in between. CDR3 in DNA: TGTGCCAGTAGTAAGGGGACACAATACAATGAGCAGTTCTTC. Translated: CASSKGTQYNEQFF. The whole variable domain, remainder taken from reference TRBV19 and TRBJ2-1, is DGGITQSPKYLFRKEGQNVTLSCEQNLNHDAMYWYRQDPGQGLRLIYYSQIVNDFQKGDIAEGYSVSREKKESFPLTVTSAQKNPTAFYLCASSKGTQYNEQFFGPGTRLTVL.

The rearrangement links TRBV30 to TRBJ1-2; no definite D call. The CDR3 is 10 amino acids. The V end was cut by 4 bases, the J end by 8 bases, with 8 bases between. In germline, CDR1 is GTSNPN, CDR2 SVGIG (reference sequence). The CDR3 region is CAWKLRGYTF. CDR3 DNA: TGTGCCTGGAAACTGAGGGGCTACACCTTC.

This clone was detected once. The chain recombines TRBV11-2 with TRBJ2-7; D remains unclear. V dropped 1 base and J dropped 5 bases, with 6 bases sitting between them. Germline V gives CDR1 SGHAT, CDR2 FQNNGV. The CDR3 is 12 residues long. CDR3 protein: CASSLGLHEQYF. As DNA, the CDR3 is TGTGCCAGCAGCTTAGGACTCCACGAGCAGTACTTC.

This rearrangement joins TRBV30 to TRBJ1-1, with TRBD1 identical over 8 bases. CDR1 and CDR2 (germline): GTSNPN, SVGIG (reference sequence). The CDR3 is 14 residues long. After removal of 3 bases from V and 5 bases from J, the junction contained 8 bases not matched to a gene. The CDR3 DNA is TGTGCCTGGAGCAGAACAGGGGGTATAACTGAAGCTTTCTTT. Translated, it gives CAWSRTGGITEAFF. The whole variable domain, filled in from reference TRBV30 and TRBJ1-1, reads SQTIHQWPATLVQPVGSPLSLECTVEGTSNPNLYWYRQAAGRGLQLLFYSVGIGQISSEVPQNLSASRPQDRQFILSSKKLLLSDSGFYLCAWSRTGGITEAFFGQGTRLTVV.